A single T cell receptor (beta chain) is shown here with its context. The sample is drawn from a study of shared clonotypes between healthy human individuals. The V segment lost 0 bases and the J segment 6 bases; nucleotides outside the gene matches: 6. The CDR3 has 16 residues. CDR1 SGDLS and CDR2 YYNGEE come from the germline V gene. The repertoire was sequenced with immunoSEQ multiplex PCR; TCRdb's copy has only in-frame clones and lacks some. The sample lists some 2,100,000 clones; 90% to 97% were seen once. What was sequenced was naive CD4+ T cells sorted from blood. Subset noted: CD45RA+ positively selected. This TCR was recovered from a man younger than 35 in good health. The rearrangement links TRBV9 to TRBJ2-2; 9 bases map to TRBD1. The CDR3 region has the DNA TGTGCCAGCAGCGTAGATTGGACAGGGGCCGCCGGGGAGCTGTTTTTT. Translating it yields CASSVDWTGAAGELFF.